These 30 T cell receptor beta chains were sequenced from one sample in a study of T cell changes during pregnancy in multiple sclerosis. The method was immunoSEQ multiplex PCR; TCRdb's version includes in-frame clones alone and lacks a portion of them. This repertoire shows fewer than 35,000 clones, approximately 94% found once; its top ten account for around 0.44%. This sample comprised CD4+ T cells from peripheral blood mononuclear cells, obtained after pregnancy. These receptors originate from a female donor with multiple sclerosis, enrolled in a pregnancy study.

V usage is TRBV5-1 and J usage is TRBJ2-2; 7 bases line up with TRBD1. The CDR3 runs to 16 residues. Germline values: CDR1 SGHRS, CDR2 YFSETQ. Trimming removed 4 bases from V and 1 base from J; junction bases left unmatched: 7. The CDR3 spells CASSVAWTGNTGELFF. CDR3 bases: TGCGCCAGCAGCGTAGCGTGGACAGGGAACACCGGGGAGCTGTTTTTT.

The rearrangement uses TRBV5-6 and TRBJ1-1, with D possibly TRBD1 on 6 matching bases. This CDR3 has 17 residues. Per germline, CDR1 SGHDT and CDR2 YYEEEE. V was trimmed by 0 bases and J by 5 bases, leaving 20 bases between them. CDR3 protein: CASSLAAGGEYLTEAFF. CDR3 nucleotides: TGTGCCAGCAGCTTGGCCGCGGGGGGCGAATATTTGACTGAAGCTTTCTTT.

The chain couples TRBV6-1 to TRBJ1-3; D may be TRBD1 (6 bases). Trimming took off 6 bases at V and 4 bases at J, with 13 bases between the two ends. Germline V gene lookup returns CDR1 MNHNS and CDR2 SASEGT. CDR3 length: 14 amino acids. CDR3 sequence (DNA): TGTGCCAGCAGCCTGGGGGCGCGGGGAAACACCATATATTTT. This encodes CASSLGARGNTIYF.

This chain links TRBV6-5 with TRBJ2-7, with D tentatively TRBD2 (6 bases). The CDR3 is 15 residues long. CDR1 and CDR2 (germline): MNHEY, SVGAGI. Trimming removed 1 base at V and 2 bases at J, with 12 bases between. The CDR3 here is CASSYLAGRAYEQYF. The CDR3 DNA is TGTGCCAGCAGTTACTTGGCCGGGAGAGCCTACGAGCAGTACTTC.

The chain carries TRBV2 and TRBJ1-1; 10 positions match TRBD1. CDR3 length: 12 residues. Germline assignment: CDR1 SNHLY and CDR2 FYNNEI. Trimming took 9 bases from V and 6 from J; bases not matched to a gene: 4. As DNA, the CDR3 is TGTGCCAGTCAAGACAGGGGGCCTGAAGCTTTCTTT. This translates into CASQDRGPEAFF.

The CDR3: CASSLDPGRSYEQYF. In DNA form, the CDR3 reads TGTGCCAGCAGCTTAGATCCAGGTAGATCCTACGAGCAGTACTTC. The V and J genes are TRBV7-2 and TRBJ2-7, with D uncertain. The germline CDR1 and CDR2 sequences are SGHTA and FQGNSA. The CDR3 is 15 amino acids. Trimming left V 1 base short and J 1 base short, with 11 bases between.

This clone was observed once. This rearrangement joins TRBV6-5 to TRBJ1-1; 7 nucleotides align to TRBD1. This CDR3 comprises 15 residues. The germline gives CDR1 MNHEY, CDR2 SVGAGI. V gave up 1 base and J gave up 1 base; unmatched junction bases: 3. The chain's CDR3 is CASSYLQGRNTEAFF. The CDR3 bases are TGTGCCAGCAGTTACTTACAGGGGCGGAACACTGAAGCTTTCTTT.

V usage is TRBV14 and J usage is TRBJ1-2, with 12 positions matching TRBD1. CDR1 SGHDN and CDR2 FVKESK come from the germline V gene. V lost 5 bases, J lost 4 bases, and 5 bases stayed unmatched. The CDR3 totals 15 residues. The CDR3 spells CASSFGTGGGYGYTF. The DNA of the CDR3 is TGTGCCAGCAGCTTCGGGACAGGGGGCGGCTATGGCTACACCTTC.

The gene calls are TRBV9 and TRBJ2-3; TRBD2 aligns across 8 bases. From germline, CDR1 is SGDLS and CDR2 YYNGEE. The CDR3 loop spans 14 amino acids. After removal of 2 bases from V and 6 bases from J, the junction contained 5 bases not matched to a gene. CDR3 protein: CASSVAGGPDTQYF. CDR3 sequence (DNA): TGTGCCAGCAGCGTCGCGGGGGGCCCGGATACGCAGTATTTT. Looking up the rest from reference TRBV9 and TRBJ2-3 gives the full variable domain: DSGVTQTPKHLITATGQRVTLRCSPRSGDLSVYWYQQSLDQGLQFLIQYYNGEERAKGNILERFSAQQFPDLHSELNLSSLELGDSALYFCASSVAGGPDTQYFGPGTRLTVL.

This chain connects TRBV4-2 to TRBJ2-1; 11 positions agree with TRBD2. CDR1 is LGHNA, CDR2 YNFKEQ, per germline. The CDR3 is 16 amino acids. V shed 0 bases, J shed 3 bases, and the junction held 1 base outside the gene matches. The CDR3 DNA reads as TGTGCCAGCAGCCAAGAGGGGACTAGCGGCTACAATGAGCAGTTCTTC. This gives the protein CASSQEGTSGYNEQFF.

The rearrangement links TRBV5-8 to TRBJ2-2, with D possibly matching TRBD2 (5 bases). Trimming took off 5 bases at V and 3 bases at J, with 11 bases between the two ends. The CDR3 totals 14 residues. The V gene's germline CDR1 is SGHTS and CDR2 YDEGEE. The CDR3, as DNA: TGTGCCAGCAGAACGCTGGACTACACCGGGGAGCTGTTTTTT. Translating gives CASRTLDYTGELFF.

The V gene is TRBV4-3, the J gene TRBJ1-5; 8 bases agree with TRBD1. The ends lost 5 bases at V and 4 bases at J; junction bases unmatched: 7. From germline, CDR1 is LGHNA and CDR2 YSLEER. The CDR3 length is 15 residues. In DNA, the CDR3 is TGCGCCAGCAGCTCCCAGACAGGGGCAAATCAGCCCCAGCATTTT. Protein product: CASSSQTGANQPQHF.

The genes are TRBV19 and TRBJ1-5; no firm D call. V lost 5 bases to trimming and J lost 5 bases, with 10 bases between them. Germline lookup yields CDR1 LNHDA and CDR2 SQIVND (reference sequence). The CDR3 length is 13 residues. CDR3 region: CASSEGLHQPQHF. Written as DNA, the CDR3 is TGTGCCAGTAGTGAGGGATTACATCAGCCCCAGCATTTT.

The CDR3 coding sequence is TGTGCCAGCAGTTTATCGGGACAGTCCTACGAGCAGTACTTC. The encoded protein is CASSLSGQSYEQYF. V gene TRBV27 combines with J gene TRBJ2-7, with TRBD1 matching over 7 bases. The CDR3 has 14 amino acids. The trim removed 0 bases at V and 1 base at J, leaving 0 bases unmatched. Germline values: CDR1 MNHEY, CDR2 SMNVEV (reference sequence).

The chain employs TRBV29-1 and TRBJ1-4, with no clear D. The CDR3 spans 14 residues. CDR1 is SQVTM, CDR2 ANQGSEA, per germline. Trimming removed 0 bases from V and 8 bases from J, with 13 bases in between. The CDR3 region has the DNA TGCAGCGTTGAAGATATACAGTTAGGCGAAAAACTGTTTTTT. This codes for CSVEDIQLGEKLFF.

The chain recombines TRBV6-5 with TRBJ2-7, with 9 bases fitting TRBD1. Germline V gene sequence: CDR1 MNHEY, CDR2 SVGAGI. V lost 2 bases to trimming and J lost 2 bases; unmatched junction nucleotides: 4. The CDR3 has 15 residues. The CDR3 DNA reads as TGTGCCAGCAGTTACGCCGGGACAGGGACCTACGAGCAGTACTTC. Translated: CASSYAGTGTYEQYF.

J is TRBJ2-3 and V is TRBV14; TRBD1 matches 9 bases. The J segment lost 6 bases and the V segment lost 2 bases, leaving 9 bases of the junction unmatched. The CDR3 runs to 16 residues. In germline, CDR1 is SGHDN, CDR2 FVKESK. As DNA, the CDR3 is TGTGCCAGCAGCCAACACACACAGGGGGCTCGGGATACGCAGTATTTT. It encodes CASSQHTQGARDTQYF.

The V and J genes are TRBV5-1 and TRBJ1-1, with no clear D. Per germline, CDR1 SGHRS and CDR2 YFSETQ. The CDR3 extends over 13 amino acids. Trimming stripped 4 bases from V and 1 base from J, with 8 bases between. CDR3 amino acids: CASSPPGNTEAFF. CDR3 in DNA: TGCGCCAGCAGCCCCCCGGGGAACACTGAAGCTTTCTTT.

The chain links TRBV19 to TRBJ2-2, with a possible D match to TRBD2 (6 bases). The CDR3 extends over 15 amino acids. Trimming took off 8 bases at V and 4 bases at J, with 17 bases between the two ends. From germline, CDR1 is LNHDA and CDR2 SQIVND (reference sequence). The CDR3 here is CASALPGATTGELFF. The CDR3 nucleotides read TGTGCCAGTGCCCTCCCGGGAGCCACCACCGGGGAGCTGTTTTTT.

The rearrangement joins TRBV6-4 to TRBJ1-2; D gene unclear. V shed 10 bases and J shed 7 bases, with 19 bases lying between them. This CDR3 region has 13 residues. The germline CDR1 and CDR2 sequences are MRHNA and SNTAGT. The CDR3 sequence is CATSAGSSGGYTF. As DNA, the CDR3 is TGTGCCACCTCCGCCGGGAGTTCGGGTGGCTACACCTTC.

CDR3 in amino acids: CASSLSPGTGRVDEKLFF. DNA of the CDR3: TGTGCCAGCAGTTTATCCCCCGGGACAGGGAGGGTAGATGAAAAACTGTTTTTT. The chain has TRBV28 and TRBJ1-4, with 9 bases identical to TRBD1. V gave up 1 base and J gave up 6 bases; unmatched junction bases: 12. Germline CDR1 is MDHEN and CDR2 is SYDVKM. This CDR3 is 18 amino acids long.

V gene TRBV11-1 combines with J gene TRBJ2-5; 11 bases are a match to TRBD2. The germline V gene encodes CDR1 SGHAT and CDR2 FQDESV (reference sequence). Trimming removed 8 bases from V and 4 bases from J; junction bases left unmatched: 9. CDR3 length: 15 residues. The CDR3 spells CASGVLAGVGETQYF. For the CDR3, the DNA is TGTGCCAGCGGAGTACTAGCGGGAGTCGGAGAGACCCAGTACTTC. Supplemented by reference TRBV11-1 and TRBJ2-5, the full variable domain reads EAEVAQSPRYKITEKSQAVAFWCDPISGHATLYWYRQILGQGPELLVQFQDESVVDDSQLPKDRFSAERLKGVDSTLKIQPAELGDSAMYLCASGVLAGVGETQYFGPGTRLLVL.

The chain has TRBV27 and TRBJ1-4, with a possible D match to TRBD1 (6 bases). Germline loops: CDR1 MNHEY, CDR2 SMNVEV (reference sequence). The CDR3 covers 13 residues. The V end was cut by 6 bases, the J end by 10 bases, with 15 bases between. The CDR3 protein is CASSQGVGGKLFF. The DNA of the CDR3 is TGTGCCAGCAGCCAGGGAGTAGGGGGAAAACTGTTTTTT.

The chain recombines TRBV5-1 with TRBJ1-2, with 8 bases aligning to TRBD1. The germline CDR1 and CDR2 sequences are SGHRS and YFSETQ. The CDR3 runs 16 residues. With V trimmed by 2 bases and J by 2 bases, 8 bases remained unmatched. CDR3 amino acids: CASSFPTGEGNYGYTF. Here the CDR3 DNA reads TGCGCCAGCAGCTTCCCGACAGGGGAGGGGAACTATGGCTACACCTTC.

The chain uses TRBV18 and TRBJ2-1; 8 bases align to TRBD2. The trim removed 0 bases at V and 5 bases at J, leaving 12 bases unmatched. The CDR3 has 18 residues. CDR1 and CDR2 from the germline V gene are KGHSH and LQKENI. In DNA, the CDR3 is TGTGCCAGCTCACCACCGACCTCCGGGACTAGAGGCCACAATGAGCAGTTCTTC. It encodes CASSPPTSGTRGHNEQFF.

A word on this clone: One end of the junction is discordant with germline, which a read error may explain. The CDR3 DNA is TGTGCCTGGAGTGTAGGGGGAGCTGGAAACACCATACATTTT. This gives the protein CAWSVGGAGNTIHF. This chain connects TRBV30 to TRBJ1-3; D possibly corresponds to TRBD1 (6 bases). CDR1 and CDR2 (germline): GTSNPN, SVGIG (reference sequence). The CDR3 is 14 residues long.

This rearrangement joins TRBV20-1 to TRBJ2-1; 7 bases are a match to TRBD1. The V gene's germline CDR1 is DFQATT and CDR2 SNEGSKA (reference sequence). The CDR3 length is 10 residues. The CDR3 spells CRAGGNEQFF. CDR3 bases: TGCAGAGCAGGGGGCAATGAGCAGTTCTTC.

This clone was seen only once. The V and J genes are TRBV5-5 and TRBJ2-1, with D possibly being TRBD1 (6 bases). V gave up 0 bases and J gave up 2 bases, with 9 bases separating them. Germline CDR1 reads SGHKS; CDR2 reads YYEKEE (reference sequence). This CDR3 has 15 residues. CDR3 residues: CASSLEGQTYNEQFF. The CDR3 DNA follows: TGTGCCAGCAGCTTGGAAGGACAGACCTACAATGAGCAGTTCTTC.

The gene calls are TRBV12-1 and TRBJ1-1; the DNA was not compared with TRBD1, the D call given in the table. TRBV12-1 is designated a pseudogene. CDR3 length: 16 amino acids. CDR3 sequence (DNA): TGTGCCAGCAGCTCCCCTATGACAGGGGGAGGTACTGAAGCTTTCTTT. Amino acids: CASSSPMTGGGTEAFF.

The chain links TRBV6-1 to TRBJ1-2; a weak D match, TRBD1 (5 bases). This CDR3 contains 14 residues. Trimming removed 10 bases at V and 3 bases at J, with 18 bases between. The germline CDR1 and CDR2 sequences are MNHNS and SASEGT. The CDR3 DNA reads TGTGCCACCCTTCCCGGGGGAGGCTACTATGGCTACACCTTC. Its protein product is CATLPGGGYYGYTF.